The T cell receptor (beta chain) under discussion was sequenced for a study of breast tumors, draining lymph nodes, adjacent tissues. The CDR3 has 13 residues. V shed 7 bases and J shed 8 bases, with 17 bases lying between them. Germline CDR1 is LNHDA and CDR2 is SQIVND (reference sequence). This clonotype occurred many times. The antigen remains undetermined. MiXCR, run by TCRdb on the multiplex PCR reads, gives a single entry per CDR3 protein. The sample gives 270,000 or so distinct CDR3 sequences, 30% of which show up once; approximately 1% is in the top ten. The study's findings and limits: Data fit most tumor T cells coming from lymph node, expanding in tumor. Luminal-like breast cancer showed significantly greater tumor-nontumor repertoire similarity than basal-like breast cancer did. The lymph node origin of tumor T cells was framed as consistent with a hypothesis, not demonstrated. Compared with lymph nodes, tumors were less diverse; compared with nontumor tissue, more.

Samples came from axillary lymph nodes draining the breast cancer. The rearrangement joins TRBV19 to TRBJ1-2; TRBD1 might be the D (5 bases). This clonotype originated in a female donor with breast cancer. Some clones in this sample may be carry-over from other donors' samples. The material sequenced was axillary lymph node tissue. The CDR3 DNA reads TGTGCCAGTACCGACGGGAGAGGGGAGGGCTACACCTTC. Encoded protein: CASTDGRGEGYTF.